This T cell receptor beta chain was found in a study of a mutant IDH1 vaccine in newly diagnosed glioma. Study overall: There were eight vaccinations for patients, given in weeks 1, 3, 5, 7, 11, 15, 19 and 23. Vaccines were first given 4-6 weeks after radiotherapy alone, or with temozolomide cycles.

The CDR3 sequence is 14 residues long. Trimming cost V 1 base and J 8 bases; bases outside gene matches: 5. Germline lookup yields CDR1 SGHAT and CDR2 FQNNGV. Indicated time point: week 23, last vaccination. Vaccination comprised doses that each held 300 ug of mutant IDH1 20-mer peptide, plus topical imiquimod. Clones were read by immunoSEQ multiplex PCR, and TCRdb kept only the in-frame ones, dropping some. The table lists roughly 60,000 clones, around 83% of them singletons. This clone has only one observation. Antigen specificity is unknown. The receptor's source is a man aged 25-45 years with glioma. Specimen: PBMCs, collected from a glioma patient whose treatment included an IDH1 peptide vaccine. The genes are TRBV11-2 and TRBJ2-3; TRBD2 agrees at 8 bases. The CDR3 loop reads CASSLAGTRGTQYF. CDR3 DNA sequence: TGTGCCAGCAGCTTAGCCGGGACTAGAGGTACGCAGTATTTT.